This T cell receptor (beta chain) is from a study of shared T cell receptors in the human thymus. Generated by immunoSEQ multiplex PCR, the TCRdb table keeps only in-frame clones and is missing some. The sample consists of 630,000 or so clones, more than 70% of them appearing once. The length of the CDR3 is 19 residues. Trimming stripped 0 bases from V and 2 bases from J, with 20 bases between. Germline assignment: CDR1 MGHRA and CDR2 YSYEKL. The sample also formed part of further work on human thymus T cells.

The chain has TRBV4-1 and TRBJ1-5; no definite D call. The specimen was thymocytes. The clonotype originates from a boy under two years old with a congenital heart defect. The CDR3 is CASSQEEAEDEAGNQPQHF. The CDR3 coding sequence is TGCGCCAGCAGCCAAGAGGAGGCAGAGGATGAGGCTGGCAATCAGCCCCAGCATTTT.